This entry features one TCR beta chain sequence. Its specificity is unknown. The CDR3 covers 15 residues. The trim removed 3 bases at V and 4 bases at J, leaving 2 bases unmatched. In germline, CDR1 is SGHNT, CDR2 YYREEE (reference sequence). This table comes from immunoSEQ multiplex PCR, and its TCRdb copy is limited to in-frame clones, with some not included. The sample lists about 36,000 clones; roughly three quarters were seen once. This entry belongs to a study of PD-1 blockade in classical Hodgkin lymphoma. The study's findings and limits: Anyone who began nivolumab under 1 year after ASCT was excluded. Baseline diversity in complete responders resembled that of newly diagnosed patients. Reported findings placed baseline TCR diversity lower in newly diagnosed patients (compared with healthy donors).

Exposure to brentuximab vedotin varied, and each patient had relapsed following autologous stem cell transplantation. This clonotype originated in a human donor with classical Hodgkin lymphoma. This specimen was peripheral blood mononuclear cells (PBMCs), taken before the second cycle of nivolumab. The genes are TRBV5-4 and TRBJ2-3; 13 bases line up with TRBD2. CDR3 protein: CASSSGLAGADTQYF. The CDR3 region has the DNA TGTGCCAGCAGCTCAGGACTAGCGGGAGCAGATACGCAGTATTTT. Looking up the rest from reference TRBV5-4 and TRBJ2-3 gives the full variable domain: ETGVTQSPTHLIKTRGQQVTLRCSSQSGHNTVSWYQQALGQGPQFIFQYYREEENGRGNFPPRFSGLQFPNYSSELNVNALELDDSALYLCASSSGLAGADTQYFGPGTRLTVL.